Below, 29 T cell receptor beta chains from the same sample are listed, as sequenced in a study of regulatory and conventional T cells in RAG deficiency. Method: immunoSEQ multiplex PCR; TCRdb's copy keeps in-frame clones and lacks some. Of 12,000 or so clones listed, approximately 94% are singletons. Genomic DNA came from blood regulatory T cells gated CD4+ CD25-high CD127-low. The data also belong to a second study, concerning regulatory T cells. This second report adds: The primer mix had 52 TRBV and 13 TRBJ primers.

Input material: CD127- CD25+ CD4+ Tregs sorted from blood. Receptor source: a human donor in good health.

This chain uses TRBV5-4 with TRBJ1-2; D call uncertain. This CDR3 comprises 13 residues. Deletions cut 0 bases from V and 4 bases from J, with 7 bases between. The germline gives CDR1 SGHNT, CDR2 YYREEE (reference sequence). The CDR3 region has the DNA TGTGCCAGCAGCTTGGAACAGTCCTATGGCTACACCTTC. Amino acids: CASSLEQSYGYTF.

CDR3 sequence (DNA): TGCAGCGTTGAACCCTCCTACTCGGAGACCCAGTACTTC. Its translation: CSVEPSYSETQYF. The chain joins TRBV29-1 to TRBJ2-5; D is uncertain. The CDR3 has 13 amino acids. V was shortened by 2 bases and J by 5 bases, with 12 bases between the two germline ends. Germline V gene lookup returns CDR1 SQVTM and CDR2 ANQGSEA.

The genes are TRBV7-6 and TRBJ2-3; D is uncertain. With 2 bases removed from V and 0 bases from J, the gap between germline ends came to 6 bases. The CDR3 extends over 14 amino acids. Germline CDR1 SGHVS, CDR2 FNYEAQ. CDR3 sequence: CASSLWASTDTQYF. The DNA for the CDR3 is TGTGCCAGCAGCTTATGGGCTAGCACAGATACGCAGTATTTT.

V gene TRBV9 combines with J gene TRBJ2-2; 7 bases are shared with TRBD2. The germline V gene encodes CDR1 SGDLS and CDR2 YYNGEE. The CDR3 extends over 16 amino acids. With 4 bases clipped from V and 6 bases from J, the junction kept 12 bases outside the gene matches. The CDR3 is CASSFQPSAGAGELFF. The CDR3 DNA reads TGTGCCAGCAGCTTCCAACCCAGCGCGGGGGCCGGGGAGCTGTTTTTT.

The chain couples TRBV6-5 to TRBJ2-5; 8 bases are shared with TRBD1. CDR3 size: 16 residues. The V gene's germline CDR1 is MNHEY and CDR2 SVGAGI. Germline trimming cut 0 bases from V and 5 bases from J; bases unmatched to any gene: 8. The CDR3 DNA sequence: TGTGCCAGCAGTTACTCTGTGACAGGGGATGGGGAGACCCAGTACTTC. It specifies CASSYSVTGDGETQYF.

V usage is TRBV5-1 and J usage is TRBJ1-4; D possibly corresponds to TRBD1 (5 bases). V was trimmed by 1 base and J by 2 bases, leaving 9 bases between them. Germline-derived CDR1 and CDR2 are SGHRS and YFSETQ. The CDR3 consists of 15 residues. CDR3 DNA sequence: TGCGCCAGCAGCTTGATGGGGGGGACTAATGAAAAACTGTTTTTT. This translates into CASSLMGGTNEKLFF.

The chain joins TRBV12-5 to TRBJ1-4; no reliable D call. With 0 bases removed from V and 0 bases from J, the gap between germline ends came to 8 bases. CDR1 is LGHNT, CDR2 FRNRAP, per germline. The CDR3 is 16 residues long. The CDR3 loop is CASGLVAAATNEKLFF. The CDR3 nucleotides read TGTGCTAGTGGTTTGGTAGCCGCTGCAACTAATGAAAAACTGTTTTTT.

V is TRBV6-1 and J is TRBJ2-3; TRBD2 might be the D (7 bases). This CDR3 is built from 15 residues. CDR1 MNHNS and CDR2 SASEGT come from the germline V gene. Trimming took off 4 bases at V and 6 bases at J, with 17 bases between the two ends. CDR3 nucleotide sequence: TGTGCCAGCAGTGTAGGGGGGGGGATCAGGGATACGCAGTATTTT. Residues: CASSVGGGIRDTQYF.

The gene calls are TRBV2 and TRBJ2-5; 9 bases match TRBD1. J lost 4 bases, V lost 8 bases, and 11 bases had no gene match. The length of the CDR3 is 15 residues. Germline V gene lookup returns CDR1 SNHLY and CDR2 FYNNEI. CDR3 loop: CASRRRDRERETQYF. CDR3 DNA sequence: TGTGCCAGCCGACGACGGGACAGGGAAAGAGAGACCCAGTACTTC.

V gene TRBV18 combines with J gene TRBJ1-1; D possibly corresponds to TRBD1 (5 bases). V lost 1 base, J lost 7 bases, and 16 bases lay in between. The length of the CDR3 is 15 residues. Germline V gene data show CDR1 as KGHSH and CDR2 as LQKENI. CDR3 DNA sequence: TGTGCCAGCTCACCACGGTGGGAAGGGGAGGTTGAAGCTTTCTTT. Translating it yields CASSPRWEGEVEAFF.

Only one count was recorded for this clone. The chain links TRBV6-5 to TRBJ1-4, with D possibly matching TRBD1 (6 bases). CDR3 size: 16 residues. V shed 2 bases and J shed 7 bases, with 17 bases lying between them. CDR1 and CDR2 (germline): MNHEY, SVGAGI. CDR3 coding DNA: TGTGCCAGCAGTTACGCCCGGACAGTAATAGGTGAAAAACTGTTTTTT. Amino acid sequence: CASSYARTVIGEKLFF.

The chain is built from TRBV19 and TRBJ1-2; weak D call: TRBD1 (6 bases). The germline gives CDR1 LNHDA, CDR2 SQIVND (reference sequence). The CDR3 length is 14 residues. Between the trimmed V and J ends, which lost 7 bases and 2 bases, there was a span of 14 bases. CDR3 in amino acids: CASKRGHGNYGYTF. The CDR3 DNA is TGTGCCAGTAAACGGGGACATGGGAACTATGGCTACACCTTC. Variable domain in full (rest from reference TRBV19 and TRBJ1-2): DGGITQSPKYLFRKEGQNVTLSCEQNLNHDAMYWYRQDPGQGLRLIYYSQIVNDFQKGDIAEGYSVSREKKESFPLTVTSAQKNPTAFYLCASKRGHGNYGYTFGSGTRLTVV.

J is TRBJ1-2 and V is TRBV5-1; weak D call: TRBD1 (6 bases). The CDR3 loop spans 16 amino acids. Trimming stripped 0 bases from V and 4 bases from J, with 16 bases between. The germline gives CDR1 SGHRS, CDR2 YFSETQ. The CDR3 DNA reads TGCGCCAGCAGCTTGGCCAGACGGCAGGGGAGCTATGGCTACACCTTC. Its translation is CASSLARRQGSYGYTF. Full variable domain (missing parts from reference TRBV5-1 and TRBJ1-2): KAGVTQTPRYLIKTRGQQVTLSCSPISGHRSVSWYQQTPGQGLQFLFEYFSETQRNKGNFPGRFSGRQFSNSRSEMNVSTLELGDSALYLCASSLARRQGSYGYTFGSGTRLTVV.

V is TRBV15 and J is TRBJ1-2; D unresolved. Per the germline V gene, CDR1 is LNHNV and CDR2 is YYDKDF (reference sequence). The V end was cut by 1 base, the J end by 4 bases, with 7 bases between. CDR3 size: 13 residues. The CDR3 region has the DNA TGTGCCACCAGCAGAGGACATCTCTATGGCTACACCTTC. Translating gives CATSRGHLYGYTF.

The chain is built from TRBV5-4 and TRBJ2-2; D perhaps matches TRBD2 (5 bases). V lost 4 bases and J 6 bases, leaving 10 bases between the germline ends. This CDR3 is 13 amino acids long. Germline V gene data show CDR1 as SGHNT and CDR2 as YYREEE (reference sequence). The chain's CDR3 is CASSPRVPGELFF. DNA of the CDR3: TGTGCCAGCAGCCCGAGGGTCCCCGGGGAGCTGTTTTTT.

The chain couples TRBV7-3 to TRBJ1-2, with D possibly being TRBD1 (5 bases). V was pared by 4 bases and J by 10 bases, with 16 bases between. The CDR3 consists of 13 residues. Germline lookup yields CDR1 SGHTA and CDR2 FQGTGA. In DNA form, the CDR3 reads TGTGCCAGCAGCTCAGGGTTGGTTGTTGACTACACCTTC. Translating it yields CASSSGLVVDYTF.

The chain is built from TRBV9 and TRBJ2-5; 9 bases match TRBD1. CDR3 length: 17 amino acids. Unmatched junction bases numbered 11, after V lost 0 bases and J lost 5 bases. Germline assignment: CDR1 SGDLS and CDR2 YYNGEE. CDR3 protein: CASSVGAHGTGMETQYF. CDR3 DNA: TGTGCCAGCAGCGTAGGCGCTCACGGGACAGGGATGGAGACCCAGTACTTC.

The rearrangement joins TRBV4-1 to TRBJ2-7; maybe TRBD2 (5 bases). There are 13 residues in the CDR3. Trimming removed 5 bases at V and 3 bases at J, with 11 bases between. The germline V gene encodes CDR1 MGHRA and CDR2 YSYEKL. The CDR3 bases are TGCGCCAGCAGCTCGCGGACTGGCTACGAGCAGTACTTC. Translation: CASSSRTGYEQYF.

This chain links TRBV10-3 with TRBJ1-3, with D possibly matching TRBD1 (6 bases). This CDR3 region has 14 residues. The V end was cut by 11 bases, the J end by 3 bases, with 17 bases between. The germline gives CDR1 ENHRY, CDR2 SYGVKD. The CDR3 coding sequence is TGTGCCGCTAAAACAGGGTTTTTTGGAAACACCATATATTTT. Protein product: CAAKTGFFGNTIYF.

The V call is TRBV5-1, the J call TRBJ2-3; TRBD1 matches 9 bases. This CDR3 region has 13 residues. From germline, CDR1 is SGHRS and CDR2 YFSETQ. The junction had 3 bases not matched to a gene; V was cut back by 6 bases and J by 4 bases. The CDR3 reads CASNRQGADTQYF. The DNA of the CDR3 is TGCGCCAGCAATCGACAGGGGGCAGATACGCAGTATTTT.

The chain carries TRBV7-9 and TRBJ1-1; D might be TRBD1 (6 bases). Trimming pared 5 bases from V and 1 base from J, leaving 11 bases between. Germline CDR1 is SEHNR and CDR2 is FQNEAQ (reference sequence). The CDR3 covers 14 residues. The CDR3 region is CASSIIQGNTEAFF. CDR3 sequence (DNA): TGTGCCAGCAGCATAATACAGGGGAACACTGAAGCTTTCTTT.

V and J are TRBV7-2 and TRBJ2-5; possibly TRBD1 for D (5 bases). Per germline, CDR1 SGHTA and CDR2 FQGNSA. This CDR3 is 15 amino acids long. V was cut by 1 base and J by 4 bases, with 13 bases left in between. The CDR3 nucleotides read TGTGCCAGCAGCTTAGTGGGGTTAGGGGCAGAGACCCAGTACTTC. Its protein is CASSLVGLGAETQYF.

This clone has a handful of counts. This rearrangement joins TRBV19 to TRBJ2-1; 9 bases fit TRBD2. Looked up from germline, CDR1 is LNHDA and CDR2 is SQIVND (reference sequence). The junction had 10 bases not matched to a gene; V was cut back by 4 bases and J by 6 bases. This CDR3 has 16 residues. Here the CDR3 DNA reads TGTGCCAGTAGTAGCCCGCGGGGTAGCGGGGGCAATGAGCAGTTCTTC. Amino acid sequence: CASSSPRGSGGNEQFF.

The gene calls are TRBV30 and TRBJ1-6, with 7 positions matching TRBD1. The CDR3 runs to 12 residues. After removal of 5 bases from V and 5 bases from J, the junction contained 0 bases not matched to a gene. The germline V gene encodes CDR1 GTSNPN and CDR2 SVGIG (reference sequence). The CDR3 DNA is TGTGCCTGGGACAGGGATAATTCACCCCTCCACTTT. Translation gives CAWDRDNSPLHF.

The chain recombines TRBV11-2 with TRBJ2-7, with a tentative D call TRBD1 (6 bases). CDR1 is SGHAT and CDR2 is FQNNGV in the germline V gene. CDR3 length: 15 residues. The V and J ends lost 5 bases and 6 bases respectively, with 20 bases between them. The CDR3 sequence: CASSHRSWGRREQYF. The CDR3 nucleotides are TGTGCCAGCAGCCACCGCAGTTGGGGGCGCCGCGAGCAGTACTTC.

The gene calls are TRBV11-2 and TRBJ1-3, with D unclear. Deletions cut 5 bases from V and 3 bases from J, with 8 bases between. CDR1 is SGHAT and CDR2 is FQNNGV in the germline V gene. CDR3 length equals 13 residues. The CDR3 reads CASSQSLGNTIYF. The DNA of the CDR3 is TGTGCCAGCAGCCAGTCCCTTGGAAACACCATATATTTT.

The chain has TRBV5-1 and TRBJ1-2; tentative D call: TRBD1 (6 bases). Germline values: CDR1 SGHRS, CDR2 YFSETQ. Trimming cost V 0 bases and J 8 bases, with 17 bases left between them. The CDR3 contains 15 residues. CDR3 coding DNA: TGCGCCAGCAGCTTGGTAGATACAGGGCTAGGAGGCTACACCTTC. Amino acid sequence: CASSLVDTGLGGYTF. The variable domain in full, completed from reference TRBV5-1 and TRBJ1-2, reads KAGVTQTPRYLIKTRGQQVTLSCSPISGHRSVSWYQQTPGQGLQFLFEYFSETQRNKGNFPGRFSGRQFSNSRSEMNVSTLELGDSALYLCASSLVDTGLGGYTFGSGTRLTVV.

Notes on this clone: At one end the junction does not follow the germline gene, possibly because of a read error. The chain uses TRBV27 and TRBJ2-1; TRBD2 matches 14 bases. Germline V gives CDR1 MNHEY, CDR2 SMNVEV (reference sequence). The CDR3 sequence is 16 residues long. The CDR3 region has the DNA TGTGCCGGCAGTGGGCTGACTAGCGGGGGGGGTGATGAGCAGTTCTTC. Its translation is CAGSGLTSGGGDEQFF.

V is TRBV10-3 and J is TRBJ1-1, with D possibly TRBD1 on 5 matching bases. CDR1 and CDR2 from the germline V gene are ENHRY and SYGVKD. This CDR3 contains 13 residues. V was shortened by 8 bases and J by 0 bases, with 10 bases between the two germline ends. In DNA, the CDR3 is TGTGCCATCCTGCCGGGGGTGAACACTGAAGCTTTCTTT. This gives the protein CAILPGVNTEAFF.